What follows are 18 T cell receptor beta chains derived from one specimen sequenced in a study of T cell responses to AZD1222 COVID-19 vaccine. Profiling relied on immunoSEQ multiplex PCR, and the TCRdb table lists in-frame clones only, not all of them. The sample lists 120,000 to 150,000 clones, approximately 78% occurring once. This specimen was peripheral blood, taken on day 0 of MenACWY control vaccination. The source is an adult in good health.

Only one count was recorded for this clone. V gene TRBV5-1 combines with J gene TRBJ1-6; 9 positions match TRBD1. Germline V gene data show CDR1 as SGHRS and CDR2 as YFSETQ. The CDR3 is 14 residues long. V shed 4 bases, J shed 9 bases, and the junction held 5 bases outside the gene matches. In DNA, the CDR3 is TGCGCCAGCAGCAAGACAGGGGGAAGTTCACCCCTCCACTTT. Translating it yields CASSKTGGSSPLHF.

The CDR3 DNA sequence: TGTGCCAGCAGCCTACAGGGACCTCTCTACGAGCAGTACGTC. It is translated as CASSLQGPLYEQYV. This chain connects TRBV11-2 to TRBJ2-7; maybe TRBD1 (6 bases). From germline, CDR1 is SGHAT and CDR2 FQNNGV. CDR3 length: 14 amino acids. Trimming stripped 5 bases from V and 3 bases from J, with 14 bases between.

The chain recombines TRBV9 with TRBJ2-1; 10 bases map to TRBD1. This CDR3 is built from 19 residues. After removal of 4 bases from V and 6 bases from J, the junction contained 19 bases not matched to a gene. The V gene's germline CDR1 is SGDLS and CDR2 YYNGEE. The CDR3 DNA is TGTGCCAGCAGCCTCGCAGGGACAGGGGCTTCCCGGGTTTTCAATGAGCAGTTCTTC. This sequence encodes CASSLAGTGASRVFNEQFF.

This clone was detected a few times. V is TRBV6-2 or TRBV6-3 and J is TRBJ1-1; the match to TRBD1 covers 9 bases. J gave up 1 base and V 5 bases, and 11 bases lay outside the gene matches. The CDR3 runs 17 residues. Germline V gene sequence: CDR1 MNHEY, CDR2 SVGEGT. Here the CDR3 DNA reads TGTGCCAGCAGTCCCCCGGGACAGGGATATTGGAACACTGAAGCTTTCTTT. Translating it yields CASSPPGQGYWNTEAFF.

V usage is TRBV3-1 (or the pseudogene TRBV3-2) and J usage is TRBJ1-5, with D possibly being TRBD1 (5 bases). This CDR3 spans 14 amino acids. V shed 4 bases and J shed 7 bases, with 14 bases lying between them. Germline assignment: CDR1 LGHDT and CDR2 YNNKEL (reference sequence). CDR3 loop: CASSPRRVGQPQHF. The CDR3, as DNA: TGTGCCAGCAGCCCTCGCAGGGTTGGGCAGCCCCAGCATTTT.

A few counts support this clone. The V call is TRBV3-1 (or the pseudogene TRBV3-2), the J call TRBJ1-2; D is ambiguous. The CDR3 length is 15 residues. CDR1 and CDR2 (germline): LGHDT, YNNKEL (reference sequence). The V and J ends lost 0 bases and 0 bases respectively, with 8 bases between them. The CDR3 sequence: CASSQDPTSNYGYTF. The CDR3, as DNA: TGTGCCAGCAGCCAAGATCCCACCTCTAACTATGGCTACACCTTC.

The chain links TRBV12-3 or TRBV12-4 to TRBJ1-2; possibly TRBD1 for D (6 bases). This CDR3 is 13 amino acids long. V lost 6 bases, J lost 8 bases, and 16 bases lay in between. The CDR3, as DNA: TGTGCCAGCAGGGGAACAGGGTTTGGGGGCTACACCTTC. This translates into CASRGTGFGGYTF.

This clone appeared a few times. J is TRBJ2-7 and V is TRBV7-9, with 7 bases lining up with TRBD1. Germline V gene data show CDR1 as SEHNR and CDR2 as FQNEAQ (reference sequence). CDR3 length: 15 residues. V lost 4 bases and J lost 3; bases outside the gene matches: 9. The chain's CDR3 is CASSSPGTALYEQYF. CDR3 in DNA: TGTGCCAGCAGCTCCCCCGGGACAGCCCTCTACGAGCAGTACTTC.

The chain combines TRBV25-1 with TRBJ1-2, with no clear D. The CDR3 loop spans 13 amino acids. Per the germline V gene, CDR1 is MGHDK and CDR2 is SYGVNS. Trimming took 3 bases from V and 2 from J, leaving 7 bases between them. The CDR3 DNA reads TGTGCCAGCAGTGAGGGAGGAAACTATGGCTACACCTTC. Translated, it gives CASSEGGNYGYTF.

The rearrangement uses TRBV2 and TRBJ1-3, with D perhaps TRBD1 (5 bases). The CDR3 is made up of 16 amino acids. CDR1 and CDR2 from the germline V gene are SNHLY and FYNNEI. V gave up 6 bases and J gave up 0 bases, with 15 bases separating them. The CDR3 loop reads CASSLGGGGSGNTIYF. DNA for the CDR3: TGTGCCAGCAGCCTTGGGGGTGGGGGCTCTGGAAACACCATATATTTT.

The chain has TRBV27 and TRBJ2-5, with TRBD1 matching over 7 bases. The CDR3 is made up of 14 amino acids. V trimming: 6 bases; J trimming: 5 bases; junction bases outside the gene matches: 9. The germline gives CDR1 MNHEY, CDR2 SMNVEV (reference sequence). CDR3 in amino acids: CASSSGGTRETQYF. The CDR3, as DNA: TGTGCCAGCAGCTCAGGGGGAACGCGGGAGACCCAGTACTTC.

The V and J genes are TRBV5-5 and TRBJ1-2; the D gene is possibly TRBD1 (5 bases). The V and J ends lost 4 bases and 3 bases respectively, with 10 bases between them. CDR1 and CDR2 (germline): SGHKS, YYEKEE (reference sequence). CDR3 length equals 13 residues. CDR3 sequence (DNA): TGTGCCAGCAGCCCCGAGGGGTACTATGGCTACACCTTC. As protein: CASSPEGYYGYTF.

The chain uses TRBV19 and TRBJ2-2; either TRBD1 or TRBD2 may supply D (6 bases each). This CDR3 spans 15 amino acids. Trimming cost V 6 bases and J 4 bases, with 15 bases left between them. Germline-derived CDR1 and CDR2 are LNHDA and SQIVND (reference sequence). The CDR3 here is CASSASEGGTGELFF. CDR3 DNA sequence: TGTGCCAGTAGCGCTTCGGAGGGGGGCACCGGGGAGCTGTTTTTT.

This clone was seen only a few times. Other DNA sequences in this sample translate to the same CDR3. The genes are TRBV28 and TRBJ1-2; D gene unclear. The CDR3 is 11 residues long. V was cut by 5 bases and J by 5 bases, with 6 bases left in between. Germline-derived CDR1 and CDR2 are MDHEN and SYDVKM. In DNA, the CDR3 is TGTGCCAGCAGTCCAGGATATGGCTACACCTTC. Amino acid sequence: CASSPGYGYTF.

V usage is TRBV5-5 and J usage is TRBJ2-5; 9 bases line up with TRBD1. The CDR3 spans 16 residues. Germline V gene lookup returns CDR1 SGHKS and CDR2 YYEKEE (reference sequence). V was pared by 0 bases and J by 1 base, with 4 bases of the junction left unmatched. The CDR3 loop reads CASSLARDRVQETQYF. In DNA, the CDR3 is TGTGCCAGCAGCTTGGCCCGGGACAGGGTCCAAGAGACCCAGTACTTC.

This rearrangement joins TRBV5-1 to TRBJ1-4; TRBD1 might be the D (5 bases). Germline V CDR1 and CDR2: SGHRS, YFSETQ. V gave up 4 bases and J gave up 7 bases, with 17 bases separating them. The CDR3 contains 15 residues. The CDR3 DNA reads as TGCGCCAGCAGCCCACTGGACCACCAGGGTGAAAAACTGTTTTTT. It translates to CASSPLDHQGEKLFF. The whole variable domain, remainder taken from reference TRBV5-1 and TRBJ1-4, is KAGVTQTPRYLIKTRGQQVTLSCSPISGHRSVSWYQQTPGQGLQFLFEYFSETQRNKGNFPGRFSGRQFSNSRSEMNVSTLELGDSALYLCASSPLDHQGEKLFFGSGTQLSVL.

This clone was observed many times. The genes are TRBV9 and TRBJ1-5; D unclear. CDR3 length equals 15 residues. V lost 3 bases and J lost 3, with 13 bases in between. Germline-derived CDR1 and CDR2 are SGDLS and YYNGEE. CDR3 loop: CASSEGGVFNQPQHF. The CDR3 DNA sequence: TGTGCCAGCAGCGAGGGCGGGGTATTCAATCAGCCCCAGCATTTT.

This clone has a handful of counts. The CDR3 reads CAGATGPNSPLHF. The CDR3 coding sequence is TGTGCCGGAGCCACAGGACCGAATTCACCCCTCCACTTT. The chain is built from TRBV12-3 or TRBV12-4 and TRBJ1-6, with D possibly matching TRBD1 (5 bases). The length of the CDR3 is 13 residues. V lost 11 bases and J lost 7, with 15 bases in between.